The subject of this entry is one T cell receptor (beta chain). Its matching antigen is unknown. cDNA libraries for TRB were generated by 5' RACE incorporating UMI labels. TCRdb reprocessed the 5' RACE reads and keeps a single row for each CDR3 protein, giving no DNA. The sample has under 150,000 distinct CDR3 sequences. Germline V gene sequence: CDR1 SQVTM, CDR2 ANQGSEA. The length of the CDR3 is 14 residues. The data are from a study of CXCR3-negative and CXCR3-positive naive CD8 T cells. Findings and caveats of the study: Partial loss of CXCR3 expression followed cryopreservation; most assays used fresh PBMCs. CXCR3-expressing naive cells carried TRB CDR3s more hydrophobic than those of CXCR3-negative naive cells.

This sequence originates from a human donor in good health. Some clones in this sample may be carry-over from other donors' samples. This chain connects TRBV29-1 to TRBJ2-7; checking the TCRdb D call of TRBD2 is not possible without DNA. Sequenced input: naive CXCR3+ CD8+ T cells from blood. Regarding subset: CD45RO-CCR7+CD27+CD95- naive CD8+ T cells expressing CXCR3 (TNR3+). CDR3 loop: CSVELLAGVYEQYF.